Presented here are 26 T cell receptor beta chains from one specimen sequenced in a study of response to subunit inactivated influenza vaccine. Using its own MiXCR run on the RT-PCR reads, TCRdb lists one record per CDR3 protein. The table includes 650,000 to 700,000 distinct CDR3 sequences, 15% to 19% detected once. The sample consisted of PBMCs from blood, taken 11 to 12 days after vaccination. Receptors originate from a man in his fifties or sixties who received an inactivated influenza vaccine.

In nucleotides, the CDR3 is TGCGCCAGCAGCCAGACTAGCGGGAGCGGCGAGCAGTACTTC. Protein sequence: CASSQTSGSGEQYF. This chain joins TRBV4-3 and TRBJ2-7; TRBD2 agrees at 12 bases. The V and J ends lost 3 bases and 6 bases, in that order; junction bases with no gene match: 3. The CDR3 spans 14 residues. Looked up from germline, CDR1 is LGHNA and CDR2 is YSLEER.

This clonotype was detected only a few times. The chain joins TRBV29-1 to TRBJ2-1; D uncertain. CDR3 length: 12 amino acids. Germline assignment: CDR1 SQVTM and CDR2 ANQGSEA. The V and J ends lost 8 bases and 3 bases respectively, with 11 bases between them. Written as DNA, the CDR3 is TGCAGCATTCGGACGGACTACAATGAGCAGTTCTTC. It yields the protein CSIRTDYNEQFF.

This clonotype was detected a few times. The chain is built from TRBV24-1 and TRBJ2-3, with TRBD2 identical over 8 bases. CDR3 size: 15 residues. Germline-derived CDR1 and CDR2 are KGHDR and SFDVKD. V shed 4 bases, J shed 3 bases, and the junction held 5 bases outside the gene matches. The CDR3 here is CATSDPRGGTDTQYF. The CDR3 region has the DNA TGTGCCACCAGTGACCCCCGGGGGGGGACAGATACGCAGTATTTT.

This clonotype was counted ten times or more. The chain uses TRBV29-1 and TRBJ2-3; no clear D. The V end lost 1 base, the J end lost 1 base, and 9 bases lay between the germline ends. Germline lookup yields CDR1 SQVTM and CDR2 ANQGSEA. The CDR3 covers 14 residues. The DNA for the CDR3 is TGCAGCGTTGAAGTGCCCGTGGGCACAGATACGCAGTATTTT. This encodes CSVEVPVGTDTQYF.

This clonotype was seen only a few times. This chain uses TRBV4-2 with TRBJ2-2, with D tentatively TRBD2 (6 bases). The CDR3 is made up of 13 amino acids. Trimming took off 1 base at V and 7 bases at J, with 7 bases between the two ends. Germline V gives CDR1 LGHNA, CDR2 YNFKEQ. The CDR3 nucleotides read TGTGCCAGCAGCCAAGGGCGGGACGGGGAGCTGTTTTTT. Translated, it gives CASSQGRDGELFF.

The chain joins TRBV5-1 to TRBJ1-4; D unresolved. Trimming left V 0 bases short and J 1 base short, with 7 bases between. The CDR3 consists of 15 residues. Per germline, CDR1 SGHRS and CDR2 YFSETQ. The CDR3 DNA is TGCGCCAGCAGCTTGGCACGGAGAACTAATGAAAAACTGTTTTTT. Translating it yields CASSLARRTNEKLFF.

This clonotype was seen ten or more times. The J gene is TRBJ1-1, the V gene TRBV7-9; no reliable D call. Germline loops: CDR1 SEHNR, CDR2 FQNEAQ (reference sequence). V shed 3 bases and J shed 2 bases, with 10 bases lying between them. This CDR3 spans 14 amino acids. CDR3 amino acids: CASSLVLGNTEAFF. The CDR3 DNA reads TGTGCCAGCAGCTTGGTGCTGGGCAACACTGAAGCTTTCTTT.

The sample holds many counts of this clonotype. The gene calls are TRBV5-4 and TRBJ2-7, with D uncertain. V lost 7 bases and J 5 bases, leaving 13 bases between the germline ends. The CDR3 has 12 residues. Per germline, CDR1 SGHNT and CDR2 YYREEE (reference sequence). CDR3 in DNA: TGTGCCAGCCAAGGTGGAACCCACGAGCAGTACTTC. Amino acid sequence: CASQGGTHEQYF.

J is TRBJ2-7 and V is TRBV6-1, with D possibly being TRBD1 (5 bases). CDR1 MNHNS and CDR2 SASEGT come from the germline V gene. The V gene lost 3 bases and the J gene lost 12 bases, with 21 bases spanning the gap. This CDR3 region has 14 residues. CDR3 DNA sequence: TGTGCCAGCAGTGACCAGGGCCTAGTAAGGTTATGGTACTTC. Translating gives CASSDQGLVRLWYF.

This rearrangement joins TRBV5-4 to TRBJ1-2; D remains ambiguous. Germline lookup yields CDR1 SGHNT and CDR2 YYREEE (reference sequence). Trimming took 1 base from V and 2 from J, leaving 6 bases between them. The CDR3 contains 13 residues. CDR3 region: CASSLHGNYGYTF. In DNA, the CDR3 is TGTGCCAGCAGCTTGCACGGCAACTATGGCTACACCTTC.

The chain has TRBV7-9 and TRBJ1-5; D is uncertain. Germline-derived CDR1 and CDR2 are SEHNR and FQNEAQ (reference sequence). The CDR3 consists of 13 residues. V was pared by 2 bases and J by 8 bases, with 10 bases between. The CDR3 reads CASSLNDAKPQHF. In nucleotides, the CDR3 is TGTGCCAGCAGCTTAAACGACGCCAAGCCCCAGCATTTT.

The table lists this clonotype with a few counts. The chain couples TRBV7-9 to TRBJ2-7, with 8 bases aligning to TRBD2. This CDR3 spans 14 amino acids. From germline, CDR1 is SEHNR and CDR2 FQNEAQ (reference sequence). After removal of 5 bases from V and 5 bases from J, the junction contained 8 bases not matched to a gene. The CDR3 coding sequence is TGTGCCAGCAGCGCTAGGACTAGCTTGGACGAGCAGTACTTC. The encoded protein is CASSARTSLDEQYF.

A note on this clonotype: The junction departs from germline at one end; a sequencing error may be responsible. The chain combines TRBV20-1 with TRBJ1-5; a weak D match, TRBD1 (5 bases). Germline CDR1 and CDR2: DFQATT and SNEGSKA (reference sequence). This CDR3 has 16 residues. The CDR3 DNA is TGCTGTGCTAGAGGGTATGGGGGGGGACGGAATCAGCCCCAGCATTTT. Translating it yields CCARGYGGGRNQPQHF.

This clonotype came up a few times. Here the CDR3 DNA reads TGTGCCAGCAGTTTCCAGGTCCCAGATACGCAGTATTTT. Translating it yields CASSFQVPDTQYF. The chain uses TRBV28 and TRBJ2-3; no firm D call. With 3 bases removed from V and 4 bases from J, the gap between germline ends came to 8 bases. Germline CDR1 reads MDHEN; CDR2 reads SYDVKM. The CDR3 is made up of 13 amino acids.

The gene calls are TRBV10-3 and TRBJ2-7, with D possibly matching TRBD2 (5 bases). This CDR3 region has 13 residues. Trimming left V 6 bases short and J 5 bases short, with 14 bases between. From germline, CDR1 is ENHRY and CDR2 SYGVKD. CDR3 protein: CAISRPGSDEQYF. CDR3 coding DNA: TGTGCCATCAGCCGGCCGGGATCGGACGAGCAGTACTTC.

Written as DNA, the CDR3 is TGTGCCAGCTTACGGACAGGGGGCCGGCGAGAGACCCAGTACTTC. Its translation is CASLRTGGRRETQYF. The chain recombines TRBV18 with TRBJ2-5, with 11 bases fitting TRBD1. The J segment lost 4 bases and the V segment lost 7 bases, leaving 8 bases of the junction unmatched. Germline V CDR1 and CDR2: KGHSH, LQKENI. This CDR3 comprises 15 residues.

This clonotype turned up a few times. The CDR3: CSVESGRETQYF. CDR3 in DNA: TGCAGCGTTGAATCGGGGAGGGAGACCCAGTACTTC. This chain joins TRBV29-1 and TRBJ2-5; D might be TRBD2 (6 bases). The V and J ends lost 2 bases and 5 bases respectively, with 9 bases between them. Germline V gene lookup returns CDR1 SQVTM and CDR2 ANQGSEA. The CDR3 runs 12 residues.

This chain joins TRBV25-1 and TRBJ1-2; a weak D match, TRBD1 (6 bases). This CDR3 region has 14 residues. Germline CDR1 is MGHDK and CDR2 is SYGVNS. Trimming pared 6 bases from V and 4 bases from J, leaving 15 bases between. In nucleotides, the CDR3 is TGTGCCAGCAGAAAAGGGGGGACCCTCTATGGCTACACCTTC. Amino acid sequence: CASRKGGTLYGYTF.

In this sample, this clonotype turned up many times. The chain carries TRBV20-1 and TRBJ2-7, with 7 positions matching TRBD2. The CDR3 length is 15 residues. The germline gives CDR1 DFQATT, CDR2 SNEGSKA (reference sequence). Trimming took 3 bases from V and 3 from J; bases not matched to a gene: 11. The CDR3 spells CSARAYAGDNYEQYF. The CDR3, as DNA: TGCAGTGCTAGGGCGTATGCGGGAGACAACTACGAGCAGTACTTC.

This chain uses TRBV10-3 with TRBJ1-1; D remains unclear. The germline V gene encodes CDR1 ENHRY and CDR2 SYGVKD. The CDR3 is 11 residues long. The ends were cut back, 4 bases at V and 6 bases at J, with 6 bases in the middle. The CDR3 here is CAISVEPEAFF. CDR3 in DNA: TGTGCCATCAGTGTGGAGCCTGAAGCTTTCTTT.

The chain combines TRBV12-3 or TRBV12-4 with TRBJ1-1, with TRBD1 matching over 9 bases. There are 14 residues in the CDR3. V trimming: 7 bases; J trimming: 6 bases; junction bases outside the gene matches: 9. The CDR3 DNA sequence: TGTGCCAGCACCCTGACAGGGGGTGGACCTGAAGCTTTCTTT. This translates into CASTLTGGGPEAFF.

This clonotype was observed a few times. V usage is TRBV29-1 and J usage is TRBJ1-1; D not certain. V was pared by 7 bases and J by 1 base, with 16 bases between. The germline CDR1 and CDR2 sequences are SQVTM and ANQGSEA. This CDR3 contains 14 residues. The CDR3 DNA is TGCAGCGCTACCGGGCAGCCCACGAACACTGAAGCTTTCTTT. Residues: CSATGQPTNTEAFF.

The chain recombines TRBV10-3 with TRBJ2-3, with 13 bases that match TRBD2. Trimming at V came to 11 bases and at J to 2 bases, leaving 25 bases not matched to a gene. This CDR3 is built from 21 residues. Germline values: CDR1 ENHRY, CDR2 SYGVKD. The CDR3 nucleotides read TGTGCCTCGCGAGGCCCCTCACTAGCGGGAGGGCCGCAACGGGCCACAGATACGCAGTATTTT. It specifies CASRGPSLAGGPQRATDTQYF.

This clonotype was counted a few times. The rearrangement uses TRBV7-9 and TRBJ2-3; tentatively, D is TRBD2 (7 bases). The ends were cut back, 5 bases at V and 6 bases at J, with 21 bases in the middle. This CDR3 is 16 amino acids long. Germline V gene data show CDR1 as SEHNR and CDR2 as FQNEAQ (reference sequence). The CDR3 sequence is CASSISYGGPGDTQYF. The CDR3 region has the DNA TGTGCCAGCAGCATCTCCTACGGGGGGCCGGGTGATACGCAGTATTTT.

This clonotype was detected a few times. The genes are TRBV5-1 and TRBJ2-2, with 9 bases fitting TRBD2. Trimming removed 0 bases from V and 6 bases from J; junction bases left unmatched: 9. The CDR3 spans 17 residues. The germline V gene has CDR1 SGHRS and CDR2 YFSETQ. As DNA, the CDR3 is TGCGCCAGCAGCTTGGCCGCGGCTAGCGGGACTGCCGGGGAGCTGTTTTTT. This translates into CASSLAAASGTAGELFF.

This clonotype appeared a few times. The genes are TRBV4-2 and TRBJ2-3, with a weak D call TRBD2 (6 bases). This CDR3 has 15 residues. Trimming took off 2 bases at V and 4 bases at J, with 13 bases between the two ends. Germline-derived CDR1 and CDR2 are LGHNA and YNFKEQ. The CDR3 DNA reads as TGTGCCAGCAGCCAATCCCGCGGGGCCGCAGATACGCAGTATTTT. Protein sequence: CASSQSRGAADTQYF.